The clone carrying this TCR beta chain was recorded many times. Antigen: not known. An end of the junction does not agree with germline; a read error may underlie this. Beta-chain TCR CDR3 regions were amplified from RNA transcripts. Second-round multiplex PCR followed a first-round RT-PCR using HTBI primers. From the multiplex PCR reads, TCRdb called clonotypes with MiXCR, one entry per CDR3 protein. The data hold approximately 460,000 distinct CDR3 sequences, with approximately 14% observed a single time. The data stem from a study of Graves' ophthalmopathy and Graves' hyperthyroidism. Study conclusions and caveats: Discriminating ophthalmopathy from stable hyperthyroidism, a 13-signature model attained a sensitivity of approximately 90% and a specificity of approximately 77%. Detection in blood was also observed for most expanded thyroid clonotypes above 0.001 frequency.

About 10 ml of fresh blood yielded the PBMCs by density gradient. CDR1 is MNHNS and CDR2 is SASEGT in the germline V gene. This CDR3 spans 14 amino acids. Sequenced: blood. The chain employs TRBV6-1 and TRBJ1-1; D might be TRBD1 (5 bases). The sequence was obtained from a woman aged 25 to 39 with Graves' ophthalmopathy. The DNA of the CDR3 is TGTGCCAGCAGAGAAGACAGATCAGGTTTCGAAGCTTTCTTT. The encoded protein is CASREDRSGFEAFF.